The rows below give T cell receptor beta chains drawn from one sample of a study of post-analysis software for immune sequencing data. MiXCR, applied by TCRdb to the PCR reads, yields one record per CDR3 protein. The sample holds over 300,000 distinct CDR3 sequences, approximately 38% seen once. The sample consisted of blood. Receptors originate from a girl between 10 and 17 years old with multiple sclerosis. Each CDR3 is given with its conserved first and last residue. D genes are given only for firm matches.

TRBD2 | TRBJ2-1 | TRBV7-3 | CASSYRSGAGYNEQFF
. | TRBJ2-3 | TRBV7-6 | CASSPAAVDTQYF
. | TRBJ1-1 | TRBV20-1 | CSAKTIIGIWGNTEAFF
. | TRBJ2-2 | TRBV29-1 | CSVEFGEKYTGELFF
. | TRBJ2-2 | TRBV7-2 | CASSKAGGGSTGELFF
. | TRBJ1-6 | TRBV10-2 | CASSEISFGEMRDSPLHF
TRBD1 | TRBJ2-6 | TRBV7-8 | CASSFYGTAVSGANVLTF
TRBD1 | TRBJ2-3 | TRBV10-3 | CAISSGTESTDTQYF
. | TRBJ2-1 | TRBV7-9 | CASSSEYNEQFF
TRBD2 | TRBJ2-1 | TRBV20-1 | CSAIAGDTNEQFF
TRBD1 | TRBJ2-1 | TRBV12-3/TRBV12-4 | CASRKQGANNERFF
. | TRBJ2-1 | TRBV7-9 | CASSSGSRGGPYNEQFF
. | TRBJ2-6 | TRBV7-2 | CASTVVSGANVLTF
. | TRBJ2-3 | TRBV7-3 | CASSQPSRPDTQYF
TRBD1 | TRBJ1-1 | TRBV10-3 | CAIRSGQGNTEAFF
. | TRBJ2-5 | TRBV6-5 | CASSYQLQETQYF
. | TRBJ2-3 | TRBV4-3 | CASSQGTLLGDTQYF
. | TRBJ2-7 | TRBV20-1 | CSASTPYEQYF
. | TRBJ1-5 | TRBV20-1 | CSARDRRGDQPQHF
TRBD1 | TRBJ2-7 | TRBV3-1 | CASSPGTVFMPYEQYF
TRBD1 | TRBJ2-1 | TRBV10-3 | CAISVGTGGFEQFF
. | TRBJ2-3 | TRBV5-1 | CASSLGISTSTDTQYF
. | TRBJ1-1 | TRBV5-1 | CASSPGESGRTEAFF
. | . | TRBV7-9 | CASTISYNEQYF
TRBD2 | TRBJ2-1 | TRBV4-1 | CASSQGASGSLYNEQFF
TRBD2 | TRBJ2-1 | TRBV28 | CASSLWGAGGSNEQFF
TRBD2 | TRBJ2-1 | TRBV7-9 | CASSSPLTSGAYNEQFF
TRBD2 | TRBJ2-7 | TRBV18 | CASSPTSGAFEQYF
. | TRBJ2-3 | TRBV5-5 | CASRILAGVTTRTDTQYF
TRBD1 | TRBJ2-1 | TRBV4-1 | CASSQGQGINEQFF
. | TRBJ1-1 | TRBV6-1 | CASSFYREAAEAFF
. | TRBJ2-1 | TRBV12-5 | CASGLGTIYNEQFF
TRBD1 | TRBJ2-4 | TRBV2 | CASSDRRGKGQGVKNIQYF
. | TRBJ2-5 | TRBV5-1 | CASNLGGRGAGETQYF
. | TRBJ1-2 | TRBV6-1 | CASSEYHMSSSYGYTF
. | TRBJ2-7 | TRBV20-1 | CSASGGVKNEQYF
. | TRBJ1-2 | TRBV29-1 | CSVRKDEGTYGYTF
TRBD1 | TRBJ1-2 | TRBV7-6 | CASSLGRGPRSNYGYTF
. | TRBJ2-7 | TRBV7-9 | CASSLSPGFSSYEQYF
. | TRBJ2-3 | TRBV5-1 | CASSSISGLPGTQYF
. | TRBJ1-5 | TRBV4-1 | CASSREVQGGQPQHF
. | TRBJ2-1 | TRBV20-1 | CSARDQQGSYNEQFF
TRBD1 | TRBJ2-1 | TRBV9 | CASSVETGVVGSYNEQFF
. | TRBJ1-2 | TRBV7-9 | CASSLEANYGYTF
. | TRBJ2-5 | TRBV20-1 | CSAGGGQETQYF
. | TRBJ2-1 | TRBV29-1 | CSVDRTRNYNEQFF
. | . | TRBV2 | CASSEGPYEQYF
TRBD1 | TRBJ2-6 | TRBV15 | CATSDRGRRGANVRTF
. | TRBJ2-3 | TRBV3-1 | CASSQEVLATDTQYF
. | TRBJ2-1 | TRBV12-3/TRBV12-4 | CARSPHGGPAEQFF
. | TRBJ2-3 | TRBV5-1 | CASSLEAGARTDTQYF
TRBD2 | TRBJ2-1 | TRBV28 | CASSPRFRTSGYNEQFF
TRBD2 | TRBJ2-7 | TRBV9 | CASSVEWSRGAYEQYF
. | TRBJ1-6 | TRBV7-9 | CASSFGQGGSPLHF
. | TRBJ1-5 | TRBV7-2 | CASSSEYQPQHF
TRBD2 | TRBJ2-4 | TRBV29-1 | CSVEEDPGGRIQYF
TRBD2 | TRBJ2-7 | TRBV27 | CASSKSGGSYEQYF